This is a list of T cell receptor beta chains from one sample in a study of T-cell reconstitution after alpha-beta-depleted transplantation in children. MiXCR, run by TCRdb on the PCR reads, gives a single entry per CDR3 protein. Among approximately 490,000 distinct CDR3 sequences listed, under 15% were seen once. The material sequenced was PBMCs from the stem cell graft donor, taken from the stem cell graft. The receptors stem from a human donor who donated a stem cell graft to a child with combined immunodeficiency. Both conserved end residues are part of each CDR3.

TRBV12-3/TRBV12-4,TRBJ2-1,CASSWTIFDEQFF
TRBV3-1,TRBJ2-3,CASSSRGGSGRISDTQYF
TRBV15,TRBJ2-7,CATSRDVLTGTSYEQYF
TRBV20-1,TRBJ1-1,CSARDLTGGGGTEAFF
TRBV19,TRBJ1-5,CDPRSPNQPQHF
TRBV11-2,TRBJ2-7,CASSQDPNVAGAHEQYF
TRBV6-2/TRBV6-3,TRBJ1-6,CASSYEVTSSYNSPLHF
TRBV7-2,TRBJ2-1,CASSLIGTNSYNEQFF
TRBV29-1,TRBJ1-5,CSVGTGGTQPQHF
TRBV20-1,TRBJ2-7,CSARDNSESSYEQYF
TRBV6-5,TRBJ1-1,CASSYSYRDMNTEAFF
TRBV12-3/TRBV12-4,TRBJ2-4,CASRGGEAKNIQYF
TRBV10-1,TRBJ2-1,CASSGLQVPSGYNEQFF
TRBV29-1,TRBJ2-5,CSVEGTGGQETQYF
TRBV7-2,TRBJ1-1,CASSLRGGSTEAFF
TRBV5-1,TRBJ2-1,CASSLEGAALQTHEQFF
TRBV2,TRBJ1-1,CASSARGGLKGTEAFF
TRBV18,TRBJ2-2,CATTYAGPGELFF
TRBV7-2,TRBJ2-7,CASSLGLPRDEQYF
TRBV20-1,TRBJ2-3,CSAPPLWTSDTDNTDTQYF
TRBV12-3/TRBV12-4,TRBJ2-5,CASSTYVGREETQYF
TRBV27,TRBJ2-2,CASSLVGSGTGELFF
TRBV15,TRBJ2-6,CATSRATFSGANVLTF
TRBV7-2,TRBJ1-2,CASSFAGVGYTF
TRBV24-1,TRBJ2-3,CATSDPRTPGQTSTDTQYF
TRBV4-2,TRBJ2-2,CASSRIQGNTGELFF
TRBV12-3/TRBV12-4,TRBJ2-1,CASSFEGYEQFF
TRBV30,TRBJ1-5,CAWSQTGDQPQHF
TRBV7-9,TRBJ2-7,CASSRAGGRYEQYF
TRBV10-3,TRBJ2-1,CAISETGSEQFF
TRBV20-1,TRBJ1-1,CSAREGASGNTEAFF
TRBV5-1,TRBJ1-1,CASSLARYGRNNTEAFF
TRBV7-9,TRBJ2-3,CASSSGATDTQYF
TRBV12-3/TRBV12-4,TRBJ2-3,CASSLGRGAADTQYF
TRBV20-1,TRBJ2-1,CSAEGMTYNEQFF
TRBV5-1,TRBJ2-1,CASSLSGAVNEQFF
TRBV7-6,TRBJ2-1,CASSLGVRGPLVNEQFF
TRBV4-3,TRBJ2-7,CASSRDPRGYEQYF
TRBV12-3/TRBV12-4,TRBJ2-7,CASSPVRTGPYEQYF
TRBV12-3/TRBV12-4,TRBJ2-7,CASSFPPPDRDIYYEQYF
TRBV10-3,TRBJ2-1,CAIPSSGREQFF
TRBV5-1,TRBJ2-7,CASSFEHGISYEQYF
TRBV5-1,TRBJ2-3,CASSPILAGSTDTQYF
TRBV6-5,TRBJ1-5,CASSYSRNQPQHF
TRBV15,TRBJ1-5,CATSRDSADRQPQHF
TRBV27,TRBJ2-1,CASSLYGTSGDEQFF
TRBV20-1,TRBJ2-7,CSARPWGRRSSYEQYF
TRBV12-3/TRBV12-4,TRBJ1-6,CASSPRRVSYNSPLHF
TRBV7-8,TRBJ2-5,CASSLESWETQYF
TRBV9,TRBJ1-1,CASSLTGDVNTEAFF
TRBV4-3,TRBJ1-2,CASSQDLTTGNYGYTF
TRBV9,TRBJ2-7,CASSVGGVAPDEQYF
TRBV30,TRBJ1-1,CAWSPTPNTEAFF
TRBV24-1,TRBJ1-5,CATAQTGWDQPQHF
TRBV5-1,TRBJ2-2,CASSWPIGGDETGELFF
TRBV5-1,TRBJ2-7,CASSLERPSGEQYF
TRBV20-1,TRBJ2-7,CSAIYSGGSYEQYF
TRBV12-3/TRBV12-4,TRBJ2-3,CASSNNLGGGRTDTQYF
TRBV5-1,TRBJ2-2,CASRGETGELFF